This is a list of T cell receptor beta chains from one sample in a study of cytomegalovirus exposure and HLA in healthy donors. Assay: immunoSEQ multiplex PCR; the TCRdb copy retains only in-frame clones and omits some. The table records 310,000 or so clones, 80% to 90% of them present only once. The sample taken for sequencing was PBMCs. The receptors come from a woman under 30 in good health and CMV-seronegative. Both conserved end residues are part of each CDR3. The D gene is left open where the match is weak.

>TRBJ2-7|.|TRBV27
CASSLNGVNYEQYF
TGTGCCAGCAGTTTGAACGGAGTTAACTACGAGCAGTACTTC
>TRBJ2-5|.|TRBV4-1
CASSQEGNRDQETQYF
TGCGCCAGCAGCCAAGAAGGTAACCGGGACCAAGAGACCCAGTACTTC
>TRBJ2-1|TRBD2|TRBV27
CASSLSGGDYNEQFF
TGTGCCAGCAGTTTATCCGGGGGGGACTACAATGAGCAGTTCTTC
>TRBJ1-2|TRBD1|TRBV7-3
CASSLDRGSGYTF
TGTGCCAGCAGCCTCGACAGGGGGAGCGGCTACACCTTC
>TRBJ2-5|.|TRBV6-1
CASKAIADWREQYF
TGTGCCAGCAAGGCGATAGCGGACTGGAGGGAGCAGTACTTC
>TRBJ1-1|.|TRBV25-1
CASRSWGGNTEAFF
TGTGCCAGCAGGTCCTGGGGGGGGAACACTGAAGCTTTCTTT
>TRBJ1-1|.|TRBV2
CASSPYSGNTEAFF
TGTGCCAGCAGCCCCTATTCGGGGAACACTGAAGCTTTCTTT
>TRBJ1-2|.|TRBV2
CASSGREGFRGYTF
TGTGCCAGCAGTGGCAGGGAAGGCTTCCGGGGCTACACCTTC
>TRBJ2-7|TRBD2|TRBV2
CASRDLAGGSYEQYF
TGTGCCAGCAGGGACCTAGCGGGGGGATCCTACGAGCAGTACTTC
>TRBJ1-2|.|TRBV6-5
CASFREGTNYGYTF
TGTGCCAGTTTCAGAGAGGGAACTAACTATGGCTACACCTTC
>TRBJ1-4|.|TRBV5-6
CASSLEGANEKLFF
TGTGCCAGCAGCTTGGAAGGGGCGAATGAAAAACTGTTTTTT